These T cell receptor beta chains were read from a single sample in a study of tumor and adjacent non-tumor tissue in lung cancer. TCRdb redid the calling of the multiplex PCR reads with MiXCR, one entry per CDR3 protein. The repertoire has 200,000 or so distinct CDR3 sequences, around 70% of them found once; the top ten carry 20% to 25%. Material for sequencing was lung tumor tissue. The receptors were sampled from a man aged 60 to 69 with non-small cell lung cancer. Both conserved end residues are part of each CDR3. D genes are given only for firm matches. Rows give clone size only sometimes, using once, few, many, or a class for an expanded clone.

V gene	D gene	clone size	J gene	CDR3 protein	CDR3 DNA
TRBV11-3	-	medium-sized	TRBJ1-6	CASSDGYPPLHF	TGTGCCAGCAGCGACGGTTATCCACCCCTCCACTTT
TRBV11-2	-	-	TRBJ2-6	CASSPISGAKVLAF	TGTGCCAGTAGTCCTATCTCTGGGGCCAAGGTCCTAGCTTTC
TRBV5-1	-	-	TRBJ1-3	CASSAQGPGNTIYF	TGCGCCAGCAGCGCACAGGGACCTGGAAACACCATATATTTT
TRBV4-1	-	-	TRBJ1-2	CASNPDSTSFGYTF	TGCGCAAGCAACCCGGACAGCACCTCTTTCGGCTACACCTTC
TRBV7-8	TRBD1	-	TRBJ1-6	CASSLDLRQGPNSPLHF	TGTGCCAGCAGCTTAGACTTGAGACAGGGTCCTAATTCACCCCTCCACTTT
TRBV11-2	-	-	TRBJ2-5	CASSFIMGGPKDTQYF	TGTGCCAGCAGCTTCATAATGGGGGGGCCAAAGGATACCCAGTACTTC
TRBV5-1	-	-	TRBJ2-1	CASSVDFNEQFF	TGCGCCAGCAGCGTGGACTTCAATGAGCAGTTCTTC
TRBV11-3	-	-	TRBJ2-1	CASSLIRVNEQFF	TGTGCTAGCAGCTTAATAAGGGTAAATGAGCAGTTCTTC
TRBV16	TRBD1	-	TRBJ1-4	CASSLSGQGGEKLFF	TGTGCCAGCAGCCTCTCCGGACAGGGAGGGGAAAAACTGTTTTTT
TRBV11-2	TRBD1	-	TRBJ2-2	CTSGSTGIITGELFF	TGTACCAGCGGCTCGACAGGGATAATTACAGGGGAGCTGTTTTTT
TRBV20-1	-	-	TRBJ1-5	CSAPTGGNSNQPQHF	TGCAGTGCTCCCACTGGGGGGAATAGCAATCAGCCCCAGCATTTT
TRBV29-1	-	-	TRBJ2-3	CSGQGVAGTDTQYF	TGCAGCGGTCAGGGAGTAGCTGGCACAGATACGCAGTATTTT
TRBV11-2	-	many	TRBJ2-7	CASSLGLASEQYF	TGTGCCAGCAGCTTAGGGCTAGCAAGCGAGCAGTACTTC
TRBV6-1	-	once	TRBJ1-4	CASSEFTSFGTSAINEKLFF	TGTGCCAGCAGTGAATTTACTTCTTTCGGGACCTCGGCAATTAATGAAAAACTGTTTTTT
TRBV5-5	-	once	TRBJ1-4	CAISPTTTNEKLFF	TGTGCCATCAGCCCAACAACCACTAATGAAAAACTGTTTTTT
TRBV4-1	-	many	TRBJ2-5	CASSQGSYSQETQYF	TGCGCCAGCAGCCAAGGGTCCTATTCCCAAGAGACCCAGTACTTC
TRBV11-2	-	-	TRBJ1-6	CVSSARDLGNLPLHF	TGTGTCAGCAGCGCGAGGGACCTAGGAAATTTACCCCTCCACTTT
TRBV11-2	-	many	TRBJ2-1	CASSSWRQEEFF	TGTGCCAGCAGCAGTTGGAGACAGGAGGAGTTCTTC
TRBV11-2	-	-	TRBJ1-1	CASSLLRTNTEAFF	TGTGCCAGCAGCTTACTGCGCACGAACACTGAAGCTTTCTTT
TRBV5-4	-	-	TRBJ1-1	CASSLGDTGAFF	TGTGCCAGCAGCTTGGGCGACACTGGGGCTTTCTTT
TRBV6-2/TRBV6-3	-	once	TRBJ2-3	CASSFSGRETNTQFF	TGTGCCAGCAGTTTTAGTGGGAGAGAGACAAATACGCAGTTTTTT
TRBV20-1	-	once	TRBJ2-3	CSTREAAGPTDTQYF	TGCAGTACTAGAGAAGCGGCGGGTCCGACAGATACGCAGTATTTT
TRBV20-1	TRBD1	few	TRBJ1-5	CSAREGTGHQPQHF	TGCAGTGCTAGAGAAGGGACAGGTCATCAGCCCCAGCATTTT
TRBV4-2	-	-	TRBJ2-1	CASNQDLRDLGEQFF	TGTGCCAGCAACCAAGATTTAAGAGATCTGGGGGAGCAGTTCTTC
TRBV5-1	-	-	TRBJ2-2	CASTNREGGELFF	TGCGCCAGCACCAACAGGGAAGGCGGGGAGCTGTTTTTT
TRBV4-3	-	-	TRBJ2-3	CISSQVMSEASTDTQYF	TGCATCAGCAGCCAAGTAATGAGCGAAGCAAGCACAGATACGCAGTATTTT
TRBV20-1	-	-	TRBJ2-5	CSARDTGGPKQETQYF	TGCAGTGCTAGAGATACGGGTGGACCTAAACAAGAGACCCAGTACTTC
TRBV5-4	-	-	TRBJ2-3	CTSSPDSRSTDSQYF	TGTACCAGCAGCCCGGACTCGAGGAGCACAGATTCGCAGTATTTT
TRBV6-5	TRBD2	many	TRBJ2-1	CASSPYSGPLYNEQFF	TGTGCCAGCAGTCCCTATAGCGGGCCACTCTACAATGAGCAGTTCTTC
TRBV20-1	TRBD1	-	TRBJ2-3	CSARDDRGSVMQYF	TGTAGTGCTAGAGATGACAGGGGTTCAGTTATGCAGTATTTT
TRBV12-3/TRBV12-4	TRBD2	-	TRBJ2-5	CASGRNPRGGIHETQYF	TGTGCCAGCGGCCGTAATCCCCGGGGGGGCATCCACGAGACCCAGTACTTC
TRBV6-5	TRBD1	-	TRBJ1-2	CASSYRGTGGAEDYTF	TGTGCCAGCAGTTATCGTGGGACAGGGGGCGCAGAAGACTACACATTC
TRBV11-3	TRBD2	many	TRBJ2-1	CASSVRTSGDNEQFF	TGTGCCAGCAGCGTCCGGACTAGCGGAGACAATGAGCAGTTCTTC
TRBV4-2	-	many	TRBJ1-5	CASSQDSGNSNQPQHF	TGTGCCAGCAGCCAAGATAGCGGGAATAGCAATCAGCCCCAGCATTTT
TRBV4-3	TRBD2	-	TRBJ2-7	CASQELAGGPISYKQYF	TGCGCCAGCCAAGAACTAGCGGGAGGTCCAATCTCCTACAAGCAGTACTTC
TRBV5-1	-	-	TRBJ2-1	CASTSERLNSYNEQFF	TGCGCCAGCACCTCTGAGCGCTTGAACTCCTACAATGAGCAGTTCTTC
TRBV11-3	TRBD2	-	TRBJ2-1	CASSLEREHFF	TGTGCCAGCAGTTTAGAGCGGGAGCACTTCTTC
TRBV11-3	-	-	TRBJ2-5	CASSLVSRQETQYF	TGTGCCAGCAGCTTAGTTAGCAGACAAGAGACCCAGTATTTC
TRBV12-3/TRBV12-4	-	-	TRBJ1-1	CASSFNEITEAFF	TGTGCCAGCAGTTTTAACGAGATCACTGAAGCTTTCTTT
TRBV12-5	-	-	TRBJ1-2	CASGSSAPYFGYTF	TGTGCTAGTGGTTCTTCAGCACCCTACTTTGGCTACACCTTC
TRBV6-4	TRBD2	-	TRBJ2-1	CASSDTASGGNEQFF	TGTGCCAGCAGTGACACCGCTAGCGGGGGTAATGAGCAGTTCTTC
TRBV5-6	-	-	TRBJ1-5	CASRVRGLQPQHF	TGTGCCAGCAGAGTCCGGGGGTTGCAGCCCCAGCATTTT
TRBV11-2	-	large	TRBJ2-5	CASSLGQKETQYF	TGTGCCAGCAGCTTAGGCCAGAAAGAGACCCAGTACTTC
TRBV20-1	-	once	TRBJ2-7	CSAGMTGNSYEQYF	TGCAGTGCTGGCATGACAGGCAATTCCTACGAGCAGTACTTC
TRBV4-1	-	-	TRBJ2-1	CASSQEQVLADEQFF	TGCGCCAGCAGCCAAGAACAAGTGTTAGCCGATGAGCAGTTCTTC
TRBV7-9	-	-	TRBJ1-2	CASSIGSRGKGYTF	TGTGCTAGCAGCATAGGATCCAGGGGCAAAGGCTACACCTTC
TRBV11-1	-	-	TRBJ2-2	CACRPWASGSGEQFF	-
TRBV4-2	-	-	TRBJ1-5	CASSQVGGGNQPQHF	TGTGCCAGCAGCCAAGTAGGAGGAGGGAATCAGCCCCAGCATTTT
TRBV20-1	TRBD1	-	TRBJ1-6	CSAYTIQGRGVSPLHF	TGCAGTGCTTATACTATACAGGGGAGAGGAGTCTCACCCCTCCACTTT
TRBV11-2	-	-	TRBJ1-4	CASSTGLGEKLFF	TGTGCCAGCAGCACCGGTCTGGGTGAAAAACTGTTTTTT
TRBV11-3	TRBD1	-	TRBJ1-2	CASSVGQRYGYIF	TGTGCCAGCAGCGTGGGACAGCGGTATGGCTACATCTTC
TRBV6-5	-	once	TRBJ2-5	CASCETGTAGARYF	TGTGCCAGCTGTGAAACCGGGACCGCGGGGGCCCGGTACTTC
TRBV6-1	-	-	TRBJ1-3	CASSLNPTRAGNTIYF	TGTGCCAGCAGCCTGAATCCCACCAGGGCTGGAAACACCATATATTTT
TRBV7-2	-	-	TRBJ2-5	CASSARGETQYF	TGTGCCAGCAGCGCCCGAGGGGAGACCCAGTACTTC
TRBV4-2	-	-	TRBJ2-3	CVSSQGGGTDTQYF	TGTGTCAGCAGCCAAGGCGGAGGGACAGATACGCAGTATTTT
TRBV12-3/TRBV12-4	-	-	TRBJ2-6	CASSPAGVYGANVLTF	TGTGCCAGCAGTCCCGCCGGGGTATATGGGGCCAACGTCCTGACTTTC
TRBV29-1	-	few	TRBJ2-3	CSVGGPDTQYF	TGCAGCGTCGGGGGACCAGATACGCAGTATTTT